The source of this T cell receptor beta chain is a study of blood T cell repertoires in COVID-19. Study overall: Material from acute and convalescent COVID-19 was sourced from the United States, Italy and Spain. Sample material is recorded as cDNA or gDNA derived from T cells, B-cell-depleted T cells, or PBMCs.

The CDR3 covers 12 residues. The V gene's germline CDR1 is SGDLS and CDR2 YYNGEE. V lost 3 bases, J lost 3 bases, and 7 bases lay in between. Original processing notes: Researchers report that nucleated cell counts were estimated from reference gene primer amplification. Generated by immunoSEQ multiplex PCR, the TCRdb table keeps only in-frame clones and is missing some. That table is the source of V, J and clone size, and D and trimming were worked out from the DNA. The sample has 130,000 to 150,000 clones, 88% seen once. V gene TRBV9 combines with J gene TRBJ2-7, with D possibly matching TRBD1 (5 bases). Sequencing was done on a sample of peripheral blood. The sequence came from a human donor in a cohort sampled during active COVID-19. The CDR3 sequence is CASSGDSYEQYF. DNA for the CDR3: TGTGCCAGCAGCGGAGACAGCTACGAGCAGTACTTC.